The TCR beta chain described here comes from a study of OX40 agonist ivuxolimab in advanced cancers. Across the study: Treatment received earlier with anti-PD-1, anti-PD-L1 or anti-CTLA-4 agents was allowed, and around 40% had some.

The method was immunoSEQ multiplex PCR; TCRdb's version includes in-frame clones alone and lacks a portion of them. The table lists about 81,000 clones, 85% to 95% of them singletons, with around 15% in the top ten. Study-wide findings and caveats: CD4+ T cells averaged fewer expanded clones than CD8+ T cells. Researchers did not determine the expanded peripheral T cells' antigen specificity. Patients with a partial response at 0.1-3.0 mg/kg had among the lowest clonal expansion.

This clone is hyperexpanded (1% or more) in the sample. Its target is unknown. From germline, CDR1 is SGDLS and CDR2 YYNGEE. V gave up 0 bases and J gave up 1 base, with 13 bases separating them. There are 16 residues in the CDR3. Sequences were derived from CD4+ or CD8+ T cells sorted from blood, sampled in a trial of the OX40 agonist ivuxolimab. The rearrangement uses TRBV9 and TRBJ1-1; possibly TRBD1 for D (5 bases). The source is an adult with an advanced solid tumor such as melanoma, head and neck, liver or kidney cancer. The CDR3 DNA is TGTGCCAGCAGCGTAGAGTCGGAGGGGACGAACACTGAAGCTTTCTTT. This sequence encodes CASSVESEGTNTEAFF.